These 16 T cell receptor beta chains were all obtained from the same sample, sequenced in a study of neoadjuvant anti-PD-1 for oral cavity cancer. The method was immunoSEQ multiplex PCR; TCRdb's version includes in-frame clones alone and lacks a portion of them. Of over 13,000 clones in the sample, roughly 74% were seen once. Time point: after neoadjuvant nivolumab, at surgical resection. This specimen was PBMCs, taken after nivolumab (anti-PD-1) treatment. These receptor sequences come from a person aged 40 to 85 with oral cavity squamous cell carcinoma.

The CDR3 here is CASSRIRRSGNTIYF. DNA of the CDR3: TGTGCCAGCAGCCGCATCCGACGGTCTGGAAACACCATATATTTT. The chain employs TRBV7-9 and TRBJ1-3; D ambiguous. V lost 5 bases to trimming and J lost 1 base, with 12 bases between them. This CDR3 contains 15 residues. The V gene's germline CDR1 is SEHNR and CDR2 FQNEAQ (reference sequence).

This clone was seen only a few times. The chain employs TRBV11-2 and TRBJ1-5, with D perhaps matching TRBD1 (6 bases). V dropped 1 base and J dropped 5 bases, with 9 bases sitting between them. The CDR3 runs to 14 residues. Per germline, CDR1 SGHAT and CDR2 FQNNGV. CDR3 amino acids: CASSLGTVDQPQHF. The CDR3 DNA reads TGTGCCAGCAGCTTAGGGACAGTAGATCAGCCCCAGCATTTT.

This rearrangement joins TRBV9 to TRBJ2-4; D not resolved. The V gene lost 3 bases and the J gene lost 6 bases, with 10 bases spanning the gap. The germline V gene encodes CDR1 SGDLS and CDR2 YYNGEE. This CDR3 has 13 residues. In nucleotides, the CDR3 is TGTGCCAGCAGCGGGTTCGGCGGAAACATTCAGTACTTC. Residues: CASSGFGGNIQYF.

The J gene is TRBJ2-7, the V gene TRBV18, with a possible D match to TRBD2 (6 bases). Per the germline V gene, CDR1 is KGHSH and CDR2 is LQKENI. The CDR3 extends over 15 amino acids. The V gene lost 6 bases and the J gene lost 6 bases, with 21 bases spanning the gap. CDR3 coding DNA: TGTGCCAGCTCTACCCTCGGGCTAGCGAACGCCGAGCAGTACTTC. This codes for CASSTLGLANAEQYF.

The rearrangement joins TRBV27 to TRBJ1-5, with no clear D. With 1 base removed from V and 6 bases from J, the gap between germline ends came to 19 bases. The germline CDR1 and CDR2 sequences are MNHEY and SMNVEV (reference sequence). The CDR3 has 17 amino acids. The CDR3 DNA follows: TGTGCCAGCAGTTTATTTAGGCGCGGACCCCACCGTCAGCCCCAGCATTTT. Translated: CASSLFRRGPHRQPQHF.

This clone was seen a few times. This rearrangement joins TRBV12-2 to TRBJ1-1; the table calls TRBD1, which could not be checked here. TRBV12-2 is a listed pseudogene. This CDR3 spans 15 amino acids. Here the CDR3 reads CASRLPGPMNTEAFF. The CDR3 DNA reads TGTGCAAGTCGCTTGCCAGGGCCTATGAACACTGAAGCTTTCTTT.

The chain recombines TRBV9 with TRBJ1-4; no clear D gene. Trimming took 3 bases from V and 6 from J, leaving 6 bases between them. This CDR3 region has 12 residues. Germline V gene lookup returns CDR1 SGDLS and CDR2 YYNGEE. CDR3 sequence: CASSGLDEKLFF. The CDR3 nucleotides are TGTGCCAGCAGCGGACTGGATGAAAAACTGTTTTTT.

This chain connects TRBV14 to TRBJ2-7; 15 nucleotides match TRBD2. The CDR3 contains 17 residues. Germline CDR1 is SGHDN and CDR2 is FVKESK. With 5 bases clipped from V and 6 bases from J, the junction kept 11 bases outside the gene matches. The CDR3 DNA sequence: TGTGCCAGCAGCAGCCTAGGAGGGACTAGCGGGAGGACCGAGCAGTACTTC. It translates to CASSSLGGTSGRTEQYF.

The J gene is TRBJ1-2, the V gene TRBV11-2, with D unresolved. Trimming took 2 bases from V and 4 from J, leaving 11 bases between them. Germline CDR1 SGHAT, CDR2 FQNNGV. The CDR3 consists of 14 residues. The CDR3 DNA follows: TGTGCCAGCAGCTTATCTGACGGTGGCTATGGCTACACCTTC. This sequence encodes CASSLSDGGYGYTF.

This chain joins TRBV19 and TRBJ2-5; D is perhaps TRBD2 (7 bases). The V gene lost 5 bases and the J gene lost 5 bases, with 21 bases spanning the gap. CDR3 length: 16 amino acids. Per germline, CDR1 LNHDA and CDR2 SQIVND (reference sequence). The CDR3 bases are TGTGCCAGTAGTTTCCTAAGGGGGAGGGCCGTTGAGACCCAGTACTTC. It codes for CASSFLRGRAVETQYF.

The rearrangement uses TRBV30 and TRBJ1-2; D might be TRBD1 (5 bases). The CDR3 spans 14 residues. Germline CDR1 GTSNPN, CDR2 SVGIG (reference sequence). Trimming left V 7 bases short and J 0 bases short, with 15 bases between. The CDR3 is CASTGRTSNYGYTF. CDR3 in DNA: TGTGCCTCGACGGGGCGGACGTCTAACTATGGCTACACCTTC.

The J gene is TRBJ1-1, the V gene TRBV19, with D unresolved. The CDR3 runs to 13 residues. Trimming took 6 bases from V and 1 from J, leaving 9 bases between them. The germline CDR1 and CDR2 sequences are LNHDA and SQIVND (reference sequence). CDR3 loop: CASREAGNTEAFF. Written as DNA, the CDR3 is TGTGCCAGTAGGGAAGCGGGGAACACTGAAGCTTTCTTT.

This chain links TRBV5-8 with TRBJ2-7, with 8 bases aligning to TRBD2. CDR3 length: 14 residues. Trimming removed 4 bases from V and 0 bases from J; junction bases left unmatched: 3. CDR1 is SGHTS, CDR2 YDEGEE, per germline. The CDR3 loop is CASSPGTSSYEQYF. The CDR3 DNA follows: TGTGCCAGCAGCCCCGGGACTAGCTCCTACGAGCAGTACTTC. The full variable domain, rest sourced from reference TRBV5-8 and TRBJ2-7, is EAGVTQSPTHLIKTRGQQATLRCSPISGHTSVYWYQQALGLGLQFLLWYDEGEERNRGNFPPRFSGRQFPNYSSELNVNALELEDSALYLCASSPGTSSYEQYFGPGTRLTVT.

This rearrangement joins TRBV7-9 to TRBJ1-2, with D perhaps TRBD1 (5 bases). With 1 base removed from V and 4 bases from J, the gap between germline ends came to 19 bases. The CDR3 consists of 17 residues. Germline CDR1 SEHNR, CDR2 FQNEAQ (reference sequence). CDR3 in DNA: TGTGCCAGCAGCTTAGTGGTTGGCGTCAGGGAACCCTATGGCTACACCTTC. It translates to CASSLVVGVREPYGYTF.

The CDR3 nucleotides are TGCAGCGTTTATCTTGTGAACACCGGGGAGCTGTTTTTT. It encodes CSVYLVNTGELFF. The chain has TRBV29-1 and TRBJ2-2; D not certain. The CDR3 spans 13 residues. V lost 5 bases to trimming and J lost 1 base, with 8 bases between them. Germline CDR1 and CDR2: SQVTM and ANQGSEA.

The chain has TRBV6-1 and TRBJ2-7, with D hard to call. CDR3 length equals 13 residues. The germline gives CDR1 MNHNS, CDR2 SASEGT. The V and J ends lost 2 bases and 4 bases respectively, with 9 bases between them. This CDR3 reads CASSESEGYEQYF. The DNA of the CDR3 is TGTGCCAGCAGTGAATCGGAAGGATACGAGCAGTACTTC.